This T cell receptor beta chain was obtained from a study of blood T cell repertoires in COVID-19. CDR3 length: 15 residues. Germline lookup yields CDR1 LGHNA and CDR2 YSLEER. V lost 0 bases and J lost 2, with 10 bases in between. Method: immunoSEQ multiplex PCR; TCRdb's copy keeps in-frame clones and lacks some. Of 55,000 to 75,000 clones listed, 55% to 80% are singletons. This clonotype was obtained from a woman between 70 and 85 years old with COVID-19, enrolled during active disease. The sequencing sample was made of peripheral blood. This sequence joins TRBV4-3 and TRBJ1-1; D gene ambiguous. The CDR3 DNA follows: TGCGCCAGCAGCCAAGACTCCCTGGCCAACACTGAAGCTTTCTTT. This encodes CASSQDSLANTEAFF.